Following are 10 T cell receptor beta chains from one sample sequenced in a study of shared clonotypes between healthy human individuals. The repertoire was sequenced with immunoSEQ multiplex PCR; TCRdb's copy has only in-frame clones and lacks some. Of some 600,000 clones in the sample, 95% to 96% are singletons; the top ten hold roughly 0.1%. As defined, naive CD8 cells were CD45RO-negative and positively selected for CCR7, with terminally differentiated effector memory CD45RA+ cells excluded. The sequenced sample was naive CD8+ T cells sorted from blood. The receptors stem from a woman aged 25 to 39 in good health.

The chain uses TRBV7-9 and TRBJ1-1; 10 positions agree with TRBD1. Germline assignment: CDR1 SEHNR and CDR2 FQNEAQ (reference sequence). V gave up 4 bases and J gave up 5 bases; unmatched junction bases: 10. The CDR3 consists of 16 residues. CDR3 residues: CASSSIGGTGVTEAFF. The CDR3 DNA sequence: TGTGCCAGCAGCTCGATTGGAGGGACAGGGGTAACTGAAGCTTTCTTT.

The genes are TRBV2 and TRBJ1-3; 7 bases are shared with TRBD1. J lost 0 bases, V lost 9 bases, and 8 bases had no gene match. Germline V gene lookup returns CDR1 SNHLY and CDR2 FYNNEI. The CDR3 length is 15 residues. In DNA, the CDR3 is TGTGCCAGAACCCGGCAGGGGGACTCTGGAAACACCATATATTTT. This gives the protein CARTRQGDSGNTIYF.

CDR3 in DNA: TGTGCCAGCAGCCAAGAGTGGACAGGGGGAATATATGAGCAGTTCTTC. Protein sequence: CASSQEWTGGIYEQFF. V gene TRBV4-2 combines with J gene TRBJ2-1; TRBD1 agrees at 10 bases. This CDR3 is 16 amino acids long. The germline gives CDR1 LGHNA, CDR2 YNFKEQ. The ends lost 0 bases at V and 8 bases at J; junction bases unmatched: 7.

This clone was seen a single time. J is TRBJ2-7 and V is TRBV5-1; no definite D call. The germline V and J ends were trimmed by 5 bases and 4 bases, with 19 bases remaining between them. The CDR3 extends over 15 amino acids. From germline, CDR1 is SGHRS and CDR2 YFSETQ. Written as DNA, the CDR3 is TGCGCCAGCAGTGCGGACGGGTTAGCAGGATACGAGCAGTACTTC. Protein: CASSADGLAGYEQYF. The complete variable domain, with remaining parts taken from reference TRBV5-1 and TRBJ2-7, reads KAGVTQTPRYLIKTRGQQVTLSCSPISGHRSVSWYQQTPGQGLQFLFEYFSETQRNKGNFPGRFSGRQFSNSRSEMNVSTLELGDSALYLCASSADGLAGYEQYFGPGTRLTVT.

Written as DNA, the CDR3 is TGTGCCAGCAGTTTTGGCAGCGGCCAAGAGACCCAGTACTTC. Residues: CASSFGSGQETQYF. This rearrangement joins TRBV27 to TRBJ2-5, with D tentatively TRBD2 (5 bases). The CDR3 loop spans 14 amino acids. Germline V gene sequence: CDR1 MNHEY, CDR2 SMNVEV (reference sequence). Trimming left V 3 bases short and J 1 base short, with 9 bases between.

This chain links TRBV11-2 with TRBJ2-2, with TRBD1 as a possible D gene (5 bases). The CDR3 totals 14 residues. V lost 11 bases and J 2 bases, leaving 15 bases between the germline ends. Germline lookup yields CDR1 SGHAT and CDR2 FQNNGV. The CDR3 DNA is TGTGCCTGTAGCTGGGGCACCAACACCGGGGAGCTGTTTTTT. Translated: CACSWGTNTGELFF.

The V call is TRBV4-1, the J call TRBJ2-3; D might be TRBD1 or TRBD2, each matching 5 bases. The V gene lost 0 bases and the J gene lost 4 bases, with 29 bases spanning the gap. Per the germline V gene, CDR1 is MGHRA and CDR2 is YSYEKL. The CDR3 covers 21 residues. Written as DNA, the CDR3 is TGCGCCAGCAGCCAAGATGAAGGGGAGTGGCAACCTGAAAGCGGTGCAGATACGCAGTATTTT. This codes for CASSQDEGEWQPESGADTQYF.

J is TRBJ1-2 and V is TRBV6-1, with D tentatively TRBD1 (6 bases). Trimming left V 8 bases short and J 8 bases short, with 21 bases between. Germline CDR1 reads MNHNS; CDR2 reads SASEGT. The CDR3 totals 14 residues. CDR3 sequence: CASGAAGEAEGYTF. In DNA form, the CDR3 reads TGTGCCAGCGGCGCTGCAGGGGAGGCAGAAGGCTACACCTTC.

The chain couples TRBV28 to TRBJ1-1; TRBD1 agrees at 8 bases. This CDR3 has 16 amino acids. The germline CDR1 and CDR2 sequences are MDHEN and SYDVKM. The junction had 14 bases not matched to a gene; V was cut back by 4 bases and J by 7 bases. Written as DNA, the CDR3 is TGTGCCAGCAGTTCTACCGACAGGGGCCAGACTGGTGAAGCTTTCTTT. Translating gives CASSSTDRGQTGEAFF.

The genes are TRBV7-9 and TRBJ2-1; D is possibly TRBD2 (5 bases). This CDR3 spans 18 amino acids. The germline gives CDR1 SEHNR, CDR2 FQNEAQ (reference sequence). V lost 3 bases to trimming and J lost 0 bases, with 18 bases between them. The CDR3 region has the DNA TGTGCCAGCAGCTTGTTTAGCGAAATGACGAGCTCCTACAATGAGCAGTTCTTC. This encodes CASSLFSEMTSSYNEQFF.